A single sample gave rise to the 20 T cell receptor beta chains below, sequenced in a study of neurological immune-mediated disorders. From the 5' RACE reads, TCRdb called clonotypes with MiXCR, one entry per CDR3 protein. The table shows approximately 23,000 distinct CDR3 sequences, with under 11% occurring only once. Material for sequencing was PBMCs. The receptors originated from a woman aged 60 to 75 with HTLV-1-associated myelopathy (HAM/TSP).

The CDR3 reads CSAGLGGVSTDTQYF. CDR3 sequence (DNA): TGCAGTGCTGGCCTCGGGGGGGTTAGCACAGATACGCAGTATTTT. The chain combines TRBV20-1 with TRBJ2-3; 8 nucleotides align to TRBD2. Germline lookup yields CDR1 DFQATT and CDR2 SNEGSKA (reference sequence). The CDR3 loop spans 15 amino acids. The junction had 7 bases not matched to a gene; V was cut back by 5 bases and J by 0 bases.

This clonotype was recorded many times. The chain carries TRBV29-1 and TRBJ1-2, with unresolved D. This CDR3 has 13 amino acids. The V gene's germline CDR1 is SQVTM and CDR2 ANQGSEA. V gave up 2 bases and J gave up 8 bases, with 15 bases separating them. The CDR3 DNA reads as TGCAGCGTTGAAATATACGGGGATCGGGGCTACACCTTC. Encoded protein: CSVEIYGDRGYTF.

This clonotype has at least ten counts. CDR3 loop: CAWSVSVYYEQYF. The CDR3 bases are TGTGCCTGGAGTGTGAGCGTTTACTACGAGCAGTACTTC. V is TRBV30 and J is TRBJ2-7; the D is unclear. The CDR3 runs to 13 residues. Between the trimmed V and J ends, which lost 0 bases and 3 bases, there was a span of 9 bases. Germline V lookup: CDR1 GTSNPN, CDR2 SVGIG (reference sequence).

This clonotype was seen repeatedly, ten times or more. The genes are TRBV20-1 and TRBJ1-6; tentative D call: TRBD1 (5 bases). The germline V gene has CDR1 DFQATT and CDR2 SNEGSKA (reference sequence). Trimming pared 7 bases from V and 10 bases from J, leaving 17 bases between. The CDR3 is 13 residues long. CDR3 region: CSVGGFLSSPLHF. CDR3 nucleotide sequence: TGCAGTGTTGGGGGGTTCCTTTCGTCACCCCTCCACTTT.

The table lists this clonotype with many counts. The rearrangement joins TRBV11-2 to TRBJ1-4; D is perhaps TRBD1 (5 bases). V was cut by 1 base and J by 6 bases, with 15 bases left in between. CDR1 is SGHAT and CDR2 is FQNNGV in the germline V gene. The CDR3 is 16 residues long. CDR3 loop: CASSLAAGWGDEKLFF. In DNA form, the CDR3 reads TGTGCCAGCAGCTTAGCGGCTGGATGGGGGGATGAAAAACTGTTTTTT. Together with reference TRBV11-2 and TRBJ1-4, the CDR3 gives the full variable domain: EAGVAQSPRYKIIEKRQSVAFWCNPISGHATLYWYQQILGQGPKLLIQFQNNGVVDDSQLPKDRFSAERLKGVDSTLKIQPAKLEDSAVYLCASSLAAGWGDEKLFFGSGTQLSVL.

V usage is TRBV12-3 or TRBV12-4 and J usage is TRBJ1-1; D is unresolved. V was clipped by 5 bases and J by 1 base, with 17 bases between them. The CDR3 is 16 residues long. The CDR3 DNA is TGTGCCAGCAGTGCGATTCGCGGCACCAAGAACACTGAAGCTTTCTTT. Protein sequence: CASSAIRGTKNTEAFF.

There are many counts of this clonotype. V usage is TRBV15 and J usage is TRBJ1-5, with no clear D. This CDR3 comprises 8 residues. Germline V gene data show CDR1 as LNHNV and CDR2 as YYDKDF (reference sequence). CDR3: CSNQPQHF. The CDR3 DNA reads TGTAGCAATCAGCCCCAGCATTTT.

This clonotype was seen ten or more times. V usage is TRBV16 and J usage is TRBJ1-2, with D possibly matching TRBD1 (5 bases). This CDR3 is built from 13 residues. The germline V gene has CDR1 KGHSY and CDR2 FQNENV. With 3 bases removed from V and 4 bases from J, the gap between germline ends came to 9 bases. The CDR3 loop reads CASSQGTLYGYTF. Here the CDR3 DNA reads TGTGCCAGCAGCCAGGGGACCCTCTATGGCTACACCTTC.

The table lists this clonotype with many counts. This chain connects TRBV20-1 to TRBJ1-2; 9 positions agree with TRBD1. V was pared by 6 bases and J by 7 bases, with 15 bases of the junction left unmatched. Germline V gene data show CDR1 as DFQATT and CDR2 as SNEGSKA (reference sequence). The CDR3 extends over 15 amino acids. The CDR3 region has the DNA TGCAGTGCCAGGGTGCTTGGGACAGGGTATTTTGGCTACACCTTC. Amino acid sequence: CSARVLGTGYFGYTF.

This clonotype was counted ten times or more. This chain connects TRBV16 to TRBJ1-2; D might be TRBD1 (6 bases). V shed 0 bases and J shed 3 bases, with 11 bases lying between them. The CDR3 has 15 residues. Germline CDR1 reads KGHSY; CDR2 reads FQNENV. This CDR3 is CASSQSRGGDYGYTF. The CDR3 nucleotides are TGTGCCAGCAGCCAATCGCGCGGGGGCGACTATGGCTACACCTTC.

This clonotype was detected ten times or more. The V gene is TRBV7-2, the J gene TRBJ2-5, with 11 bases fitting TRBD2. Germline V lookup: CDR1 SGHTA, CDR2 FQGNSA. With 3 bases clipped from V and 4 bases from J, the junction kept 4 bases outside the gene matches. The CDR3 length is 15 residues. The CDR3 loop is CASSFGTSGAETQYF. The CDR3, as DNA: TGTGCCAGCAGCTTCGGGACTAGCGGAGCAGAGACCCAGTACTTC.

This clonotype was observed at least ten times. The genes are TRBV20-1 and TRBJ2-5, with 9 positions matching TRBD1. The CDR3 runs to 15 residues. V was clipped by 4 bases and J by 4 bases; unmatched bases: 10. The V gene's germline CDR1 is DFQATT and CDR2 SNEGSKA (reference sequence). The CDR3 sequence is CSATWTGERGETQYF. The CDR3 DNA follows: TGCAGTGCTACCTGGACAGGGGAGAGGGGAGAGACCCAGTACTTC.

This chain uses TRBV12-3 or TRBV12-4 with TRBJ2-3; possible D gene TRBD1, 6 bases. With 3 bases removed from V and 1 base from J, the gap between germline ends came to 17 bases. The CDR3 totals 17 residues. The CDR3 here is CASSFSQAQGRTDTQYF. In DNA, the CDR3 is TGTGCCAGCAGTTTCAGTCAGGCGCAGGGGCGCACAGATACGCAGTATTTT.

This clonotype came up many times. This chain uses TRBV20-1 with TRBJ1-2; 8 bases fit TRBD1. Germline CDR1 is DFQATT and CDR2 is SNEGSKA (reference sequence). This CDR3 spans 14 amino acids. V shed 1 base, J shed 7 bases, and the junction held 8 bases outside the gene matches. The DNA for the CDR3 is TGCAGTGCTAGAGGCCCGGGACAGGCCTTTGGCTACACCTTC. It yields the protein CSARGPGQAFGYTF.

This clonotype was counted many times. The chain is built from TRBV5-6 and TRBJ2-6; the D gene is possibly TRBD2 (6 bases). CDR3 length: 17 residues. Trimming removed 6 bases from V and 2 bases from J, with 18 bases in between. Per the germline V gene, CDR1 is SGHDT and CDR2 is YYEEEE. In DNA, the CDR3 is TGTGCCAGCAATCTAGGCGGGATAGTGACTGGGGCCAACGTCCTGACTTTC. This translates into CASNLGGIVTGANVLTF.

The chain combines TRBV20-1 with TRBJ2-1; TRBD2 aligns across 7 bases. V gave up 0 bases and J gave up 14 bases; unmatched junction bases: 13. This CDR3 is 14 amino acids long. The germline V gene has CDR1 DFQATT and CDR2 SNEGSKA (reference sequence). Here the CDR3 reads CSARDREVQVKKFF. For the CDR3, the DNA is TGCAGTGCTAGAGACCGGGAGGTCCAGGTGAAGAAGTTCTTC.

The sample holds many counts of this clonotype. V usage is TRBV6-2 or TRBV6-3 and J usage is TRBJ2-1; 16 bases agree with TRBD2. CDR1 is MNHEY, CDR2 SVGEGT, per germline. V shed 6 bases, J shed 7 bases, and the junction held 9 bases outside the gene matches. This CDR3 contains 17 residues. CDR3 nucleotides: TGTGCCAGCAGCCATCCGGGACTAGCGGGGGGGCTTAATGAGCAGTTCTTC. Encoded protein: CASSHPGLAGGLNEQFF.

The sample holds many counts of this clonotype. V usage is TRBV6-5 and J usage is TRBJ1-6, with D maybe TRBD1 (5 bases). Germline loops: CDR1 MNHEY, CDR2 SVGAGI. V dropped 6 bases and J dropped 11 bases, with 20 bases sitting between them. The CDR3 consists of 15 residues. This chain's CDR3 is CASRLGAMGPAPLHF. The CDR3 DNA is TGTGCCAGCAGACTAGGGGCAATGGGGCCGGCACCCCTCCACTTT.

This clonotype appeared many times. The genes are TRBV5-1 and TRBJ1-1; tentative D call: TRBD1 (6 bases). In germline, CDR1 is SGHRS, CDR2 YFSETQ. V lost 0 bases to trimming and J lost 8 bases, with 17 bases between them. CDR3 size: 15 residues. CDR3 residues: CASSLGGAGDPEAFF. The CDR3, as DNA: TGCGCCAGCAGCTTGGGGGGGGCAGGGGACCCCGAAGCTTTCTTT.

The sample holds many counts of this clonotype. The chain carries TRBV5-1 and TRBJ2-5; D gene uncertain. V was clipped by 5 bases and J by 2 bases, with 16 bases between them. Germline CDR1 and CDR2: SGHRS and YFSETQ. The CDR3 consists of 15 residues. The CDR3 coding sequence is TGCGCCAGCAGTCCCCGCATGACCACACAAGAGACCCAGTACTTC. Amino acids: CASSPRMTTQETQYF.